This is a list of T cell receptor beta chains from one sample in a study of control samples from healthy donors and cancer patients. Clones were read by immunoSEQ multiplex PCR, and TCRdb kept only the in-frame ones, dropping some. The sample contains around 170,000 clones, around 90% of which appear only once. The sample consisted of blood. The origin of the receptors is a woman aged 30 to 39 in good health. Each CDR3 is given with its conserved first and last residue. A D gene is named only where the DNA matches it firmly. Clone size is given for some rows only: seen once, a few or many times, or a class if the clone is expanded.

>TRBV6-5|.|.|TRBJ2-2
CASTGRFTGELFF
TGTGCCAGCACCGGGAGATTTACCGGGGAGCTGTTTTTT
>TRBV7-8|.|.|TRBJ1-5
CASSDFPWLPQHF
TGTGCCAGCAGCGATTTTCCCTGGTTACCCCAGCATTTT
>TRBV4-2|.|.|TRBJ2-2
CASSQALDGELFF
TGTGCCAGCAGCCAAGCCCTTGATGGGGAGCTGTTTTTT
>TRBV7-9|.|TRBD1|TRBJ1-1
CASSSQGMNTEAFF
TGTGCCAGCAGCTCACAGGGGATGAACACTGAAGCTTTCTTT
>TRBV28|.|.|TRBJ2-7
CASSSLQGTNSYEQYF
TGTGCCAGCAGTTCCCTACAGGGAACGAACTCCTACGAGCAGTACTTC
>TRBV7-9|.|.|TRBJ2-1
CASSPPRREKAYNEQFF
TGTGCCAGCAGCCCACCGCGGAGGGAGAAGGCCTACAATGAGCAGTTCTTC
>TRBV5-1|.|TRBD1|TRBJ1-6
CASSPTGKSPLHF
TGCGCCAGCAGCCCGACAGGGAAATCACCCCTCCACTTT
>TRBV30|.|.|TRBJ2-3
CAWRGGRFSTDTQYF
TGTGCCTGGAGAGGCGGCCGATTTAGCACAGATACGCAGTATTTT
>TRBV14|once|.|TRBJ1-2
CASSQGAGFGYGYTF
TGTGCCAGCAGCCAAGGAGCAGGGTTCGGCTATGGCTACACCTTC
>TRBV30|.|.|TRBJ1-2
CAWSVQGLEGYTF
TGTGCCTGGAGTGTACAGGGTCTGGAAGGCTACACCTTC
>TRBV5-1|.|TRBD1|TRBJ1-1
CASSSGTGGTEAFF
TGCGCCAGCAGCTCAGGGACAGGGGGCACTGAAGCTTTCTTT
>TRBV5-1|.|TRBD1|TRBJ2-1
CASSPGQGANEQFF
TGCGCCAGCAGCCCGGGACAGGGGGCTAATGAGCAGTTCTTC
>TRBV3-1/TRBV3-2|.|.|TRBJ2-3
CASSRGLERYTQYF
TGTGCCAGCAGCCGGGGCCTGGAGCGGTATACGCAGTATTTT
>TRBV4-1|.|TRBD2|TRBJ2-1
CASSLQGTSGTGSSYNEQFF
TGCGCCAGCAGCCTTCAGGGGACTAGCGGGACCGGGAGCTCCTACAATGAGCAGTTCTTC
>TRBV29-1|.|.|TRBJ2-1
CSVEDEESSYNEQFF
TGCAGCGTTGAAGATGAGGAGAGCTCCTACAATGAGCAGTTCTTC
>TRBV27|.|TRBD2|TRBJ2-2
CASTSGLAGRTGELFF
TGTGCCAGCACCTCGGGACTAGCGGGACGCACCGGGGAGCTGTTTTTT
>TRBV3-1/TRBV3-2|few|TRBD1|TRBJ1-5
CASSPGQGEQPQHF
TGTGCCAGCAGCCCGGGACAGGGTGAACAGCCCCAGCATTTT
>TRBV12-3/TRBV12-4|once|TRBD1|TRBJ1-4
CASRGQNNEKLFF
TGTGCCAGCCGGGGACAGAATAATGAAAAACTGTTTTTT
>TRBV20-1|once|.|TRBJ2-7
CSARVGTEQYF
TGCAGTGCTAGAGTAGGGACCGAGCAGTACTTC
>TRBV28|.|.|TRBJ2-5
CASSRQAQYF
TGTGCCAGCAGTAGACAGGCCCAGTACTTC
>TRBV6-1|.|TRBD2|TRBJ2-7
CASSELVGGPYEQYF
TGTGCCAGCAGTGAATTGGTGGGAGGGCCCTACGAGCAGTACTTC
>TRBV4-2|.|.|TRBJ1-4
CASSQDLTGSGNEKLFF
TGTGCCAGCAGCCAAGATTTGACAGGCTCGGGTAATGAAAAACTGTTTTTT
>TRBV9|.|TRBD1|TRBJ2-2
CASSVWGTGIAGELFF
TGTGCCAGCAGCGTATGGGGGACAGGGATCGCCGGGGAGCTGTTTTTT
>TRBV24-1|.|TRBD1|TRBJ2-2
CATSDSQTGLYTGELFF
TGTGCCACCAGTGACTCGCAGACAGGGTTATACACCGGGGAGCTGTTTTTT
>TRBV4-1|.|.|TRBJ1-1
CASSVHGQLNTEAFF
TGCGCCAGCAGCGTTCATGGACAGTTGAACACTGAAGCTTTCTTT
>TRBV4-1|once|TRBD1|TRBJ1-4
CASSKTGTGGEKLFF
TGCGCCAGCAGCAAGACGGGGACAGGGGGTGAAAAACTGTTTTTT
>TRBV15|.|.|TRBJ2-1
CATSRDLRKSSYNEQFF
TGTGCCACCAGCAGAGATCTCAGAAAGAGCTCCTACAATGAGCAGTTCTTC
>TRBV7-2|.|TRBD2|TRBJ2-7
CASSLDSGRASEQYF
TGTGCCAGCAGCTTAGACAGCGGGAGGGCGTCCGAGCAGTACTTC
>TRBV3-1/TRBV3-2|.|.|TRBJ2-1
CASSQGRGHSYNEQFF
TGTGCCAGCAGCCAAGGGAGGGGGCACTCCTACAATGAGCAGTTCTTC
>TRBV19|.|TRBD1|TRBJ1-5
CASSIQTGGMRQPQHF
TGTGCCAGTAGTATACAGACAGGGGGGATGAGGCAGCCCCAGCATTTT
>TRBV29-1|.|TRBD1|TRBJ2-1
CSGAGTGYNEQFF
TGCAGCGGGGCCGGGACAGGCTACAATGAGCAGTTCTTC
>TRBV6-4|few|.|TRBJ1-2
CASSDRGGYGYTF
TGTGCCAGCAGTGACCGGGGAGGCTATGGCTACACCTTC
>TRBV27|.|TRBD1|TRBJ1-2
CASSSWTGGVYGYTF
TGTGCCAGCAGTTCATGGACAGGGGGAGTCTATGGCTACACCTTC
>TRBV4-1|.|TRBD2|TRBJ2-7
CASSPRVAGDEQYF
TGCGCCAGCAGCCCCCGGGTAGCGGGAGACGAGCAGTACTTC
>TRBV19|.|.|TRBJ2-3
CASSTKRSTDTQYF
TGTGCCAGTAGTACCAAGCGATCCACAGATACGCAGTATTTT
>TRBV2|.|.|TRBJ1-2
CASSEGLGNGYTF
TGTGCCAGCAGTGAAGGTTTAGGAAATGGCTACACCTTC
>TRBV14|.|.|TRBJ2-1
CASSLAGGNEQFF
TGTGCCAGCAGCCTAGCCGGAGGAAATGAGCAGTTCTTC
>TRBV6-5|.|.|TRBJ2-7
CAGKQADGDEQYF
TGTGCCGGAAAACAAGCTGACGGAGACGAGCAGTACTTC
>TRBV6-5|.|.|TRBJ2-7
CASSSTGKTYEQYF
TGTGCCAGCAGTTCGACGGGTAAGACCTACGAGCAGTACTTC
>TRBV19|.|.|TRBJ2-7
CASQQDPSYEQYF
TGTGCCAGTCAACAGGACCCTTCCTACGAGCAGTACTTC